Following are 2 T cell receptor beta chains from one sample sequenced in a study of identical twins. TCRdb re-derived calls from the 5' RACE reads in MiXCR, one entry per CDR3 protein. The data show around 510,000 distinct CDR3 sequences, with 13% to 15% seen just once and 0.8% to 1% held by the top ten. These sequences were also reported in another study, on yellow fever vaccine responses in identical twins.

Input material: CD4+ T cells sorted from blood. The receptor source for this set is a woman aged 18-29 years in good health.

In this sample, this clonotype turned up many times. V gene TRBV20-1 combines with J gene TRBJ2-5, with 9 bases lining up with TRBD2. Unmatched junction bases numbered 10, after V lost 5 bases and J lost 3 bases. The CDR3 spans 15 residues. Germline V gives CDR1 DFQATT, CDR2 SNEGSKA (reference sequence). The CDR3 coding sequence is TGCAGTGCTTCCTTCCTAGCGGGGAGGAAAGAGACCCAGTACTTC. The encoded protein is CSASFLAGRKETQYF.

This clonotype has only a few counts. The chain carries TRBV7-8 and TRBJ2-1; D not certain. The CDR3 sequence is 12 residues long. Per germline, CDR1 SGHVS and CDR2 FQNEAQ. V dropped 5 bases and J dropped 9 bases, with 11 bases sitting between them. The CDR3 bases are TGTGCCAGCAGCGCCCTTAAAGGTGAGCAGTTCTTC. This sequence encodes CASSALKGEQFF. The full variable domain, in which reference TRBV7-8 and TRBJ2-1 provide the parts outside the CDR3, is GAGVSQSPRYKVAKRGQDVALRCDPISGHVSLFWYQQALGQGPEFLTYFQNEAQLDKSGLPSDRFFAERPEGSVSTLKIQRTQQEDSAVYLCASSALKGEQFFGPGTRLTVL.